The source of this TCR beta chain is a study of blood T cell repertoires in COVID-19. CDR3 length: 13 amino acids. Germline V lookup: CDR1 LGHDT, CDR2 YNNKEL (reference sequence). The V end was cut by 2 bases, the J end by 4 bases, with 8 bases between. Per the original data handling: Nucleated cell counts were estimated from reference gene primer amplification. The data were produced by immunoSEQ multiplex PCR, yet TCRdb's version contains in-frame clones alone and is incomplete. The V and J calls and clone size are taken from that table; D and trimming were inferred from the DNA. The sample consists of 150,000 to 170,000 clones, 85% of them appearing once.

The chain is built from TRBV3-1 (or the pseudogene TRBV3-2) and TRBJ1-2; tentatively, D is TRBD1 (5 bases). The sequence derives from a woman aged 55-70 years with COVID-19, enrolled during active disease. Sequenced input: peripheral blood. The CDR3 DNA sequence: TGTGCCAGCAGCCAAAGGGGTGGCTATGGCTACACCTTC. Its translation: CASSQRGGYGYTF.